The next 9 T cell receptor beta chains were all read from a single sample in a study of OX40 agonist ivuxolimab in advanced cancers. TCRdb keeps only in-frame clones here, not all; method: immunoSEQ multiplex PCR. The sample records about 21,000 clones, roughly 86% being singletons. The sequences come from CD4+ or CD8+ T cells sorted from blood, collected in a trial of the OX40 agonist ivuxolimab. These receptors all stem from an adult with an advanced solid tumor such as melanoma, head and neck, liver or kidney cancer.

By its share, this clone is medium-sized (0.01 to 0.1%). V and J are TRBV2 and TRBJ2-2; TRBD1 matches 7 bases. V dropped 5 bases and J dropped 6; count of bases not matched to a gene: 6. CDR1 is SNHLY and CDR2 is FYNNEI in the germline V gene. This CDR3 is 14 amino acids long. CDR3 sequence reads: CASSRDRDPGELFF. Written as DNA, the CDR3 is TGTGCCAGCAGTCGAGACAGGGACCCCGGGGAGCTGTTTTTT.

V and J are TRBV18 and TRBJ2-1, with 7 bases aligning to TRBD1. Germline values: CDR1 KGHSH, CDR2 LQKENI. Trimming at V came to 3 bases and at J to 4 bases, leaving 12 bases not matched to a gene. This CDR3 has 17 amino acids. CDR3 in DNA: TGTGCCAGCTCACCTACTTCAGGGGGATTATTATACAATGAGCAGTTCTTC. Amino acids: CASSPTSGGLLYNEQFF. The whole variable domain, remainder taken from reference TRBV18 and TRBJ2-1, is NAGVMQNPRHLVRRRGQEARLRCSPMKGHSHVYWYRQLPEEGLKFMVYLQKENIIDESGMPKERFSAEFPKEGPSILRIQQVVRGDSAAYFCASSPTSGGLLYNEQFFGPGTRLTVL.

The chain employs TRBV5-6 and TRBJ2-1; 10 positions match TRBD2. The CDR3 is 15 amino acids. J lost 12 bases, V lost 1 base, and 10 bases had no gene match. Germline assignment: CDR1 SGHDT and CDR2 YYEEEE. CDR3 amino acids: CASSLRGSGGAWQFF. CDR3 DNA: TGTGCCAGCAGCTTGAGGGGAAGCGGGGGGGCCTGGCAGTTCTTC.

The chain combines TRBV5-1 with TRBJ2-3; TRBD2 matches at 11 bases. With V trimmed by 6 bases and J by 10 bases, 4 bases remained unmatched. The CDR3 is 12 amino acids. Germline V gives CDR1 SGHRS, CDR2 YFSETQ. CDR3 bases: TGCGCCAGCAAGCCTAGCGGGGGGTCGCAGTATTTT. This gives the protein CASKPSGGSQYF.

This chain connects TRBV19 to TRBJ1-2; D is undetermined. The CDR3 has 14 amino acids. V was cut by 8 bases and J by 1 base, with 14 bases left in between. The germline V gene encodes CDR1 LNHDA and CDR2 SQIVND (reference sequence). The chain's CDR3 is CASGSGINNYGYTF. CDR3 nucleotide sequence: TGTGCCAGTGGCAGCGGGATAAATAACTATGGCTACACCTTC.

About this clone itself: Other DNA sequences in the sample encode the same CDR3. This rearrangement joins TRBV2 to TRBJ1-2, with TRBD1 matching over 7 bases. The ends lost 6 bases at V and 3 bases at J; junction bases unmatched: 19. The CDR3 loop spans 18 amino acids. The V gene's germline CDR1 is SNHLY and CDR2 FYNNEI. The CDR3 DNA reads TGTGCCAGCAGAATGGCACAGGGGACCACTCTTTGGGACTATGGCTACACCTTC. Its protein product is CASRMAQGTTLWDYGYTF.

This clone was counted only a few times. CDR3 residues: CASSEGGELFF. The CDR3 nucleotides are TGCGCCAGCAGCGAAGGCGGGGAGCTGTTTTTT. The chain links TRBV4-1 to TRBJ2-2; D unclear. CDR3 length: 11 amino acids. The ends were cut back, 5 bases at V and 7 bases at J, with 5 bases in the middle. Per the germline V gene, CDR1 is MGHRA and CDR2 is YSYEKL.

The chain has TRBV27 and TRBJ2-3; the D is unclear. CDR3 length: 14 residues. Germline V CDR1 and CDR2: MNHEY, SMNVEV (reference sequence). The ends were cut back, 5 bases at V and 2 bases at J, with 11 bases in the middle. The CDR3 region has the DNA TGTGCCAGCAGTCCAAACCTAATCACAGATACGCAGTATTTT. Encoded protein: CASSPNLITDTQYF.

The V and J genes are TRBV7-9 and TRBJ2-2; D unresolved. Germline V gene data show CDR1 as SEHNR and CDR2 as FQNEAQ (reference sequence). V was trimmed by 1 base and J by 5 bases, leaving 5 bases between them. The CDR3 runs 13 residues. As DNA, the CDR3 is TGTGCCAGCAGCTTAGTAACGACCGGGGAGCTGTTTTTT. Its protein is CASSLVTTGELFF. The variable domain in full, with the rest retrieved from reference TRBV7-9 and TRBJ2-2, is DTGVSQNPRHKITKRGQNVTFRCDPISEHNRLYWYRQTLGQGPEFLTYFQNEAQLEKSRLLSDRFSAERPKGSFSTLEIQRTEQGDSAMYLCASSLVTTGELFFGEGSRLTVL.